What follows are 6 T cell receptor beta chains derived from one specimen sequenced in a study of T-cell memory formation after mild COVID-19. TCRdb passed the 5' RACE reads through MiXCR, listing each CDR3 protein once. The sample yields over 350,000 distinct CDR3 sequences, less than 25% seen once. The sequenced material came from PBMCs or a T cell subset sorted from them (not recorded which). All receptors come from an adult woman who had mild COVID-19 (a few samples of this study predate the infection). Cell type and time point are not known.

CDR3 sequence reads: CASSLRQGRGEAFF. The CDR3 region has the DNA TGTGCCAGCAGTTTGCGACAGGGGAGAGGTGAAGCTTTCTTT. The chain links TRBV12-3 or TRBV12-4 to TRBJ1-1, with 8 bases aligning to TRBD1. Germline trimming cut 3 bases from V and 7 bases from J; bases unmatched to any gene: 7. This CDR3 is 14 amino acids long.

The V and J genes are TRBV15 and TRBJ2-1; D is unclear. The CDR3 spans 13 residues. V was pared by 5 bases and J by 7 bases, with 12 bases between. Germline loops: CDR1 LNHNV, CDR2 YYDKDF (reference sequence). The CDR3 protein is CATSENSWNEQFF. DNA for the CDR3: TGTGCCACCAGCGAGAATTCGTGGAATGAGCAGTTCTTC.

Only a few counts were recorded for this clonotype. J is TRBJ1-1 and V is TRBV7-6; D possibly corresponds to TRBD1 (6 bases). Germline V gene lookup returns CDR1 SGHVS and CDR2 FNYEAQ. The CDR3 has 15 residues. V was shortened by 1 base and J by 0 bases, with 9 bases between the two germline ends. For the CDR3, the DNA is TGTGCCAGCAGCTTAGAGGGACATATGAACACTGAAGCTTTCTTT. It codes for CASSLEGHMNTEAFF.

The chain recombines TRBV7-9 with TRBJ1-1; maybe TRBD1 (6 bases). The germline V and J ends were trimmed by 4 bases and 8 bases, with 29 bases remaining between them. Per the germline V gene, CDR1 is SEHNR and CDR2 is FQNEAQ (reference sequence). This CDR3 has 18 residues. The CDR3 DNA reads TGTGCCAGCAGCTGGCTGAGAAGAAAGGGAAGTCGGGGGCCGGAAGCTTTCTTT. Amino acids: CASSWLRRKGSRGPEAFF.

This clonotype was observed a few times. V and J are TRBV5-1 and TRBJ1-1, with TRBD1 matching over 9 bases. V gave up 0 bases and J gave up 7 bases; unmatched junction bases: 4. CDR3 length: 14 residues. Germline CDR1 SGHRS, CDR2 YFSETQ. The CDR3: CASSLGGQGIEAFF. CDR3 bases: TGCGCCAGCAGCTTGGGGGGACAGGGAATTGAAGCTTTCTTT. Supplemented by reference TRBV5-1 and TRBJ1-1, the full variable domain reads KAGVTQTPRYLIKTRGQQVTLSCSPISGHRSVSWYQQTPGQGLQFLFEYFSETQRNKGNFPGRFSGRQFSNSRSEMNVSTLELGDSALYLCASSLGGQGIEAFFGQGTRLTVV.

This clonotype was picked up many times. The CDR3 DNA reads TGTGCCAGCAGCCCTGGACAGCACAATGAGCAGTTCTTC. It specifies CASSPGQHNEQFF. This rearrangement joins TRBV7-9 to TRBJ2-1, with D perhaps TRBD1 (6 bases). The germline gives CDR1 SEHNR, CDR2 FQNEAQ (reference sequence). The CDR3 spans 13 residues. Trimming removed 5 bases from V and 5 bases from J, with 10 bases in between.